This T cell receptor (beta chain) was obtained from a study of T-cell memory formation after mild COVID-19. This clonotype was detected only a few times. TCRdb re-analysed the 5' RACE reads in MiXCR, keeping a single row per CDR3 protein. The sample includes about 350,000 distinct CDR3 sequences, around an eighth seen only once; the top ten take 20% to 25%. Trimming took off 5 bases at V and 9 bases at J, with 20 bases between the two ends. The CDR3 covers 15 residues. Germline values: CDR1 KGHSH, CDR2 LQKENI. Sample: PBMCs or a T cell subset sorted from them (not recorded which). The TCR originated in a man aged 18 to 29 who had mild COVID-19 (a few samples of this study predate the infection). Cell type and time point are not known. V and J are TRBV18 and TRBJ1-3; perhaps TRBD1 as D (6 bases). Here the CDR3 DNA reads TGTGCCAGCTCAGCCTCCGGGACACCGCCCGGCACCATATATTTT. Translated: CASSASGTPPGTIYF.